This TCR beta chain was obtained from a study of CD8 T cells in Susac syndrome. The authors carried out high-throughput sequencing of TCR beta. They applied it to CD8+ and CD4+ T cells obtained from blood. The multiple sclerosis controls were treatment-naive patients with relapsing-remitting disease that was stable or active. TEMRA cells were FACS-enriched and CD8+ and CD4+ T cells negatively isolated. Random hexamers were used to reverse transcribe an amount of about 0.5 to 1 ug RNA. Across 54 Vbeta and 13 Jbeta, TCR beta CDR3 was amplified with immunoSEQ multiplex PCR. TCRdb processed the immunoSEQ multiplex PCR reads anew with MiXCR; each CDR3 protein has one entry. The top ten clones hold 0.06% to 0.08% of a sample with under 250,000 distinct CDR3 sequences, about 94% of them seen once. V shed 2 bases, J shed 1 base, and the junction held 4 bases outside the gene matches. This CDR3 has 16 amino acids. The germline V gene has CDR1 KGHSH and CDR2 LQKENI.

The clonotype comes from a human donor with multiple sclerosis. Material for sequencing was CD4+ T cells from PBMCs. The chain uses TRBV18 and TRBJ2-3; TRBD1 aligns across 9 bases. The DNA of the CDR3 is TGTGCCAGCTCACCAGGGACAGGGTTGGGCACAGATACGCAGTATTTT. This encodes CASSPGTGLGTDTQYF. Full variable domain (remainder filled in from reference TRBV18 and TRBJ2-3): NAGVMQNPRHLVRRRGQEARLRCSPMKGHSHVYWYRQLPEEGLKFMVYLQKENIIDESGMPKERFSAEFPKEGPSILRIQQVVRGDSAAYFCASSPGTGLGTDTQYFGPGTRLTVL.